This passage covers 10 T cell receptor beta chains from one sample sequenced in a study of neurological immune-mediated disorders. TCRdb analysed the 5' RACE reads with MiXCR anew, one entry per CDR3 protein. The table includes under 85,000 distinct CDR3 sequences, over 12% detected once. Sequencing was performed on PBMCs. The source is a woman aged 45-60 years in good health.

In DNA form, the CDR3 reads TGTGCCAGCAGGGGGACAGGGACTGAAGCTTTCTTT. This translates into CASRGTGTEAFF. The chain is built from TRBV28 and TRBJ1-1; TRBD1 agrees at 9 bases. Germline V gives CDR1 MDHEN, CDR2 SYDVKM. CDR3 size: 12 residues. The V gene end was trimmed by 6 bases and the J gene end by 5 bases; junction bases not matched to a gene: 1.

This clonotype was seen repeatedly, ten times or more. The chain employs TRBV5-1 and TRBJ2-1; no reliable D call. The CDR3 is 13 amino acids. In germline, CDR1 is SGHRS, CDR2 YFSETQ. Trimming left V 1 base short and J 5 bases short, with 7 bases between. The CDR3 DNA reads as TGCGCCAGCAGCTTGATCTTCGACAATGAGCAGTTCTTC. Translating it yields CASSLIFDNEQFF.

This clonotype was counted at least ten times. V usage is TRBV24-1 and J usage is TRBJ1-2; weak D call: TRBD1 (5 bases). Per the germline V gene, CDR1 is KGHDR and CDR2 is SFDVKD. This CDR3 region has 14 residues. V lost 3 bases to trimming and J lost 8 bases, with 15 bases between them. CDR3 region: CATSDAGRGGGYTF. The CDR3 DNA reads TGTGCCACCAGTGATGCCGGGAGGGGAGGAGGCTACACCTTC.

At least ten counts were recorded for this clonotype. The chain employs TRBV7-2 and TRBJ2-1, with 9 positions matching TRBD2. Germline CDR1 and CDR2: SGHTA and FQGNSA. The CDR3 covers 13 residues. Trimming cost V 2 bases and J 12 bases; bases outside gene matches: 5. The CDR3 sequence: CASSLLLAGVQFF. CDR3 coding DNA: TGTGCCAGCAGCTTACTACTAGCGGGCGTGCAGTTCTTC.

This clonotype was counted ten times or more. The rearrangement links TRBV20-1 to TRBJ2-1, with D possibly matching TRBD2 (5 bases). Germline loops: CDR1 DFQATT, CDR2 SNEGSKA (reference sequence). Trimming removed 5 bases at V and 10 bases at J, with 15 bases between. This CDR3 region has 12 residues. The CDR3 region is CSAFVWTGEQFF. In nucleotides, the CDR3 is TGCAGTGCTTTTGTCTGGACGGGAGAGCAGTTCTTC.

In this sample, this clonotype turned up many times. J is TRBJ2-1 and V is TRBV7-9, with TRBD2 as a possible D gene (6 bases). Germline V lookup: CDR1 SEHNR, CDR2 FQNEAQ (reference sequence). V shed 5 bases and J shed 13 bases, with 24 bases lying between them. The CDR3 covers 15 residues. The CDR3 spells CASSQATDTSRAQFF. As DNA, the CDR3 is TGTGCCAGCAGCCAGGCGACAGACACTAGCCGAGCTCAGTTCTTC.

This clonotype appeared a single time. The chain is built from TRBV7-6 and TRBJ1-5; D unclear. CDR1 is SGHVS, CDR2 FNYEAQ, per germline. Trimming took 0 bases from V and 7 from J, leaving 7 bases between them. CDR3 length equals 13 residues. CDR3 coding DNA: TGTGCCAGCAGCTTAGCAGGGTTCCAGCCCCAGCATTTT. This codes for CASSLAGFQPQHF.

The chain uses TRBV7-2 and TRBJ2-3; the match to TRBD2 covers 7 bases. V gave up 1 base and J gave up 5 bases; unmatched junction bases: 6. The CDR3 sequence is 15 residues long. Germline V gene data show CDR1 as SGHTA and CDR2 as FQGNSA. The CDR3 region is CASSLVGGLRDTQYF. In DNA, the CDR3 is TGTGCCAGCAGCTTAGTCGGGGGGTTACGAGATACGCAGTATTTT.

This clonotype was recorded at least ten times. The chain couples TRBV12-3 or TRBV12-4 to TRBJ1-1; tentative D call: TRBD1 (5 bases). V lost 6 bases and J 4 bases, leaving 15 bases between the germline ends. CDR3 length: 14 amino acids. CDR3 sequence reads: CASSAGRRATEAFF. The CDR3 DNA sequence: TGTGCCAGCAGCGCGGGACGACGGGCCACTGAAGCTTTCTTT.

The genes are TRBV7-2 and TRBJ2-3, with D perhaps TRBD2 (6 bases). The ends were cut back, 5 bases at V and 9 bases at J, with 15 bases in the middle. The CDR3 is 13 residues long. Germline V lookup: CDR1 SGHTA, CDR2 FQGNSA. The CDR3 sequence is CASSPLRLGTQYF. The CDR3 region has the DNA TGTGCCAGCAGCCCCCTTCGACTAGGCACGCAGTATTTT.